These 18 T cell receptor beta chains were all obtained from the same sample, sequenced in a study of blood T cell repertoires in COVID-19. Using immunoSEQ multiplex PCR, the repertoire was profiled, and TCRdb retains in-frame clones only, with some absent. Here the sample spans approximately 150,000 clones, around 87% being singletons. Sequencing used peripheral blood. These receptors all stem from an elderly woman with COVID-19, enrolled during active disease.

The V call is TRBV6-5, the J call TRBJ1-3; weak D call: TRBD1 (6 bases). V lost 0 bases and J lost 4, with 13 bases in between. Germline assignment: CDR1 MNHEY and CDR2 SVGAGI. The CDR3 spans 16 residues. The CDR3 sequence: CASSYSIQGMGNTIYF. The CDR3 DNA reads TGTGCCAGCAGTTACTCGATACAGGGAATGGGAAACACCATATATTTT.

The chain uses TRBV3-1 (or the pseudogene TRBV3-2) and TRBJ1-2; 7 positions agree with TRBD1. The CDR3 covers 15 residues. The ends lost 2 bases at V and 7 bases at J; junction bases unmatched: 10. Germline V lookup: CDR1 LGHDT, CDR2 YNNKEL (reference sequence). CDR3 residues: CASSQRRDRVAGYTF. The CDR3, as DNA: TGTGCCAGCAGCCAACGACGAGACAGGGTAGCTGGCTACACCTTC.

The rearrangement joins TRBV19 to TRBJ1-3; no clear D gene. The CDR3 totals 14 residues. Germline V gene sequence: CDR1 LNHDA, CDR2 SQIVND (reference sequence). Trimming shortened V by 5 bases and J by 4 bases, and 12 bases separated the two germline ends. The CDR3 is CASSADFSGNTIYF. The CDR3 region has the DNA TGTGCCAGTAGTGCCGACTTTTCAGGAAACACCATATATTTT. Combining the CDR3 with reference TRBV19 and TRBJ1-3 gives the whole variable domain DGGITQSPKYLFRKEGQNVTLSCEQNLNHDAMYWYRQDPGQGLRLIYYSQIVNDFQKGDIAEGYSVSREKKESFPLTVTSAQKNPTAFYLCASSADFSGNTIYFGEGSWLTVV.

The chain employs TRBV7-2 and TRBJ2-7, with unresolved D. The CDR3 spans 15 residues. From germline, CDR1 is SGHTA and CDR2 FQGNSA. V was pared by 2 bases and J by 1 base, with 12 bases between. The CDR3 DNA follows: TGTGCCAGCAGCTTAAAGATCGACATTTCCTACGAGCAGTACTTC. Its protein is CASSLKIDISYEQYF.

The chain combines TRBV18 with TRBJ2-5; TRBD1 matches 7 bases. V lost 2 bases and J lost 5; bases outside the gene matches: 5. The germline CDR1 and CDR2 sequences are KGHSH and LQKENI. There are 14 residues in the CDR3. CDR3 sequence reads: CASSPDYRGETQYF. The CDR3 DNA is TGTGCCAGCTCACCAGACTACAGGGGCGAGACCCAGTACTTC.

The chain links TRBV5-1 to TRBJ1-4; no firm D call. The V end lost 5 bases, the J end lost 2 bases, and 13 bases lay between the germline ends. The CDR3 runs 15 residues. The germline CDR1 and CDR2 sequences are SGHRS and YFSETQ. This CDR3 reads CASSSAGSTNEKLFF. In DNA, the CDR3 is TGCGCCAGCAGTAGCGCGGGGTCCACTAATGAAAAACTGTTTTTT.

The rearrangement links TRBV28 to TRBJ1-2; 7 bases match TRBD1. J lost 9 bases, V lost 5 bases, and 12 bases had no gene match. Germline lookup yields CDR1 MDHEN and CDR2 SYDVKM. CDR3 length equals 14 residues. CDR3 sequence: CASSPRTGRRSYTF. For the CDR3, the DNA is TGTGCCAGCAGTCCGAGGACAGGTCGCCGGAGCTACACCTTC.

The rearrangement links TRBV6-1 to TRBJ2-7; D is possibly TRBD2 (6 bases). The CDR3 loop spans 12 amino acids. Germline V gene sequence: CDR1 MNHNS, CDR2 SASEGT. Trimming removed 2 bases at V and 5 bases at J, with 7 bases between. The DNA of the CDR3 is TGTGCCAGCAGTGAAACGGGGGACGAGCAGTACTTC. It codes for CASSETGDEQYF.

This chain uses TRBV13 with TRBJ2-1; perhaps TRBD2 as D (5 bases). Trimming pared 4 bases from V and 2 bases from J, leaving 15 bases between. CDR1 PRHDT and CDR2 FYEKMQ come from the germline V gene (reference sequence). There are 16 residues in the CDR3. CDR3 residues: CASSYISGVPYNEQFF. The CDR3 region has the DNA TGTGCCAGCAGCTACATAAGCGGAGTCCCCTACAATGAGCAGTTCTTC.

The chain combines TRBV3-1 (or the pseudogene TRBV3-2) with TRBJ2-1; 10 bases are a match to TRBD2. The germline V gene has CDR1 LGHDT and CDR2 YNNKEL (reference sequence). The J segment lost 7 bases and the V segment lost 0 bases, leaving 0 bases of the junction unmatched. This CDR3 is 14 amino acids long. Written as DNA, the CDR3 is TGTGCCAGCAGCCAAGAGACTAGCGGGAATGAGCAGTTCTTC. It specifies CASSQETSGNEQFF.

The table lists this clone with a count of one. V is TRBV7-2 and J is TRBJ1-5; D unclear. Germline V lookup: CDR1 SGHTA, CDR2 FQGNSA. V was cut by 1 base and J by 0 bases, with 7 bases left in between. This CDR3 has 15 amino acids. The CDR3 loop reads CASSLVRASNQPQHF. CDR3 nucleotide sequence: TGTGCCAGCAGCTTAGTGAGGGCTAGCAATCAGCCCCAGCATTTT. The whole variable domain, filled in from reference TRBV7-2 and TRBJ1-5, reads GAGVSQSPSNKVTEKGKDVELRCDPISGHTALYWYRQSLGQGLEFLIYFQGNSAPDKSGLPSDRFSAERTGGSVSTLTIQRTQQEDSAVYLCASSLVRASNQPQHFGDGTRLSIL.

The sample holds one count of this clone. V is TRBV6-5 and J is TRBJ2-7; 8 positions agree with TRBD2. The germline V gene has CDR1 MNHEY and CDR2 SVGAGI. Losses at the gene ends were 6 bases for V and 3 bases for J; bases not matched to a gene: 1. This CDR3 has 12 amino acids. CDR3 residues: CASSRGGYEQYF. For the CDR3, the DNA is TGTGCCAGCAGCCGGGGGGGCTACGAGCAGTACTTC.

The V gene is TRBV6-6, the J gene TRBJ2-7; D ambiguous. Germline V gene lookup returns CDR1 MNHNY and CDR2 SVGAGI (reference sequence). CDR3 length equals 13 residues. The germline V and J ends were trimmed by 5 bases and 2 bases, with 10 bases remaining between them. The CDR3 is CASSETSTYEQYF. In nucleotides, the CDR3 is TGTGCCAGCAGTGAGACATCTACCTACGAGCAGTACTTC.

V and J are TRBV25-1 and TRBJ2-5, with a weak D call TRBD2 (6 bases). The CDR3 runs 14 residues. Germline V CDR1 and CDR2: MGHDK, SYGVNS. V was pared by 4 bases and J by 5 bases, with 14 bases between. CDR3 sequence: CASSAWGGRETQYF. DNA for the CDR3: TGTGCCAGCAGTGCCTGGGGAGGAAGGGAGACCCAGTACTTC.

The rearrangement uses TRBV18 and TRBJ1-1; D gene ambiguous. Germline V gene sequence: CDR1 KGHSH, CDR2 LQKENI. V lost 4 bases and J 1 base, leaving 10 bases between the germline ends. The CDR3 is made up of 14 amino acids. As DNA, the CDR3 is TGTGCCAGCTCACGGGAGGTAGGGAACACTGAAGCTTTCTTT. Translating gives CASSREVGNTEAFF.

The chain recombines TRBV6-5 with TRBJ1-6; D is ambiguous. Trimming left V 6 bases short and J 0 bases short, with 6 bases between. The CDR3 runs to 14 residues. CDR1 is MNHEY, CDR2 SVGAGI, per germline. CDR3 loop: CASRGSSYNSPLHF. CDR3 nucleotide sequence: TGTGCCAGCAGGGGGAGCTCCTATAATTCACCCCTCCACTTT.

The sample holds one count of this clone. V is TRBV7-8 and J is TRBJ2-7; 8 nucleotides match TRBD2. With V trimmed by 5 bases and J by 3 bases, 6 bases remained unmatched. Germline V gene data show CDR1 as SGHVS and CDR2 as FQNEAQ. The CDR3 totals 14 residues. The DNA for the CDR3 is TGTGCCAGCAGCCGGGGGCGGGGGGTCTACGAGCAGTACTTC. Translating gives CASSRGRGVYEQYF.

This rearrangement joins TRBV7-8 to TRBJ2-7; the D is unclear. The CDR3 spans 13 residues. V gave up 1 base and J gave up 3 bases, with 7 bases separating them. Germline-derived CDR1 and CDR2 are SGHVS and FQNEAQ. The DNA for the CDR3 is TGTGCCAGCAGCTTAGGGCAGAACTACGAGCAGTACTTC. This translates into CASSLGQNYEQYF. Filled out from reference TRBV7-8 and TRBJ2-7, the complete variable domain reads GAGVSQSPRYKVAKRGQDVALRCDPISGHVSLFWYQQALGQGPEFLTYFQNEAQLDKSGLPSDRFFAERPEGSVSTLKIQRTQQEDSAVYLCASSLGQNYEQYFGPGTRLTVT.